The entry that follows covers one T cell receptor (beta chain) sequence. An input of roughly 0.45 to 1 ug of RNA was subjected to reverse transcription using random hexamers. An immunoSEQ multiplex PCR amplified TCR beta CDR3 over 54 Vbeta and 13 Jbeta. Each CDR3 protein is one row after TCRdb ran MiXCR on the immunoSEQ multiplex PCR reads. Found here are about 120,000 distinct CDR3 sequences, around 93% of them singletons; the top ten hold over 0.1%. The sample originates from a study of CD8 T cells in Susac syndrome. Germline CDR1 reads SGHTA; CDR2 reads FQGNSA. V shed 5 bases, J shed 2 bases, and the junction held 5 bases outside the gene matches. The length of the CDR3 is 15 residues.

The V and J genes are TRBV7-2 and TRBJ2-5; the match to TRBD2 covers 10 bases. The receptor comes from a human donor in good health. What was sequenced was CD8+ T cells from PBMCs. The CDR3 is CASSIQTSGQETQYF. The CDR3 bases are TGTGCCAGCAGCATCCAGACTAGCGGGCAAGAGACCCAGTACTTC.